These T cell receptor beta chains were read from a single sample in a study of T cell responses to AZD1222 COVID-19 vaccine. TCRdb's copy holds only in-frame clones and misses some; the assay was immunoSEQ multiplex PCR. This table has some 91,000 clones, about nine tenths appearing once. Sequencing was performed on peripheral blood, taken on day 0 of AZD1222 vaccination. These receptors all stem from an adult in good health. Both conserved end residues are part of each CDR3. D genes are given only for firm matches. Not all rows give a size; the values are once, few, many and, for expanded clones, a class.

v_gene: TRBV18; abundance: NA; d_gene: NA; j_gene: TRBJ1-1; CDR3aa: CASSPLPNTEAFF; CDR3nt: TGTGCCAGCTCACCACTTCCTAACACTGAAGCTTTCTTT
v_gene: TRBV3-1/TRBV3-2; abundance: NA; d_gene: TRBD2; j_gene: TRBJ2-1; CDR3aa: CASSASGSFYNEQFF; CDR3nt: TGTGCCAGCAGCGCTAGCGGGAGCTTCTACAATGAGCAGTTCTTC
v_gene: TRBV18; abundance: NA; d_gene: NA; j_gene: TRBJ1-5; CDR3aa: CASSPLGSNQPQHF; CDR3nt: TGTGCCAGCTCACCGCTGGGTAGCAATCAGCCCCAGCATTTT
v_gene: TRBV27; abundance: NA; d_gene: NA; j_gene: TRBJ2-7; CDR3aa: CASSLSPNSYEQYF; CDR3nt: TGTGCCAGCAGTTTGTCGCCCAACTCCTACGAGCAGTACTTC
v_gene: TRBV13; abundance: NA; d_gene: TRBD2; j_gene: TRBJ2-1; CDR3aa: CASNTGLDADNEQFF; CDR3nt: TGTGCCAGCAACACCGGACTAGATGCCGACAATGAGCAGTTCTTC
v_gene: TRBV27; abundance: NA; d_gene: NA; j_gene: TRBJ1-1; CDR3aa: CASSPRPGNTEAFF; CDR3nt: TGTGCCAGCAGTCCCCGTCCAGGAAACACTGAAGCTTTCTTT
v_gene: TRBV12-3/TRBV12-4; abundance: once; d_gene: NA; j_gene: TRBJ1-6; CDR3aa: CASSPPNSPLHF; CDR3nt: TGTGCCAGCAGTCCGCCCAATTCACCCCTCCACTTT
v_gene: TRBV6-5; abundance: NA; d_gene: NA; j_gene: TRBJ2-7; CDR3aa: CASSYSRSSYEQYF; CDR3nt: TGTGCCAGCAGTTACTCGAGGAGCTCCTACGAGCAGTACTTC
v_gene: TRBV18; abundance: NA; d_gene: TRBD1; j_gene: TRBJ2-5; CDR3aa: CASSPPGQGETQYF; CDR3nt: TGTGCCAGCTCACCCCCCGGACAGGGGGAGACCCAGTACTTC
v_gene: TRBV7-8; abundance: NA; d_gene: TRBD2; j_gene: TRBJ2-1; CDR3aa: CASSAGLAGTLIYEQFF; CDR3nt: TGTGCCAGCAGCGCCGGACTAGCGGGGACCTTAATCTATGAGCAGTTCTTC
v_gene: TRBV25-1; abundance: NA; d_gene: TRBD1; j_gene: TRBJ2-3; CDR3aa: CAMCERDSRTDTQYF; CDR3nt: TGTGCCATGTGCGAACGGGACAGCCGCACAGATACGCAGTATTTT
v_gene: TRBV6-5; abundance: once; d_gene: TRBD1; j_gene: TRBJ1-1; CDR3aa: CASRNTGVNTEAFF; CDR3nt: TGTGCCAGCAGAAACACAGGGGTGAACACTGAAGCTTTCTTT
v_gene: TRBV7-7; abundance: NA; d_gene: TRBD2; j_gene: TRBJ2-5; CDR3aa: CASSRLAGGQETQYF; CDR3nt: TGTGCTAGCAGTCGACTAGCGGGAGGACAAGAGACCCAGTACTTC
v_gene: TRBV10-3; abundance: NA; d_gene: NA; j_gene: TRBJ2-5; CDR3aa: CAISGSLIRTEIETQYF; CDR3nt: TGTGCCATCAGTGGATCGCTAATCCGGACGGAAATCGAGACCCAGTACTTC
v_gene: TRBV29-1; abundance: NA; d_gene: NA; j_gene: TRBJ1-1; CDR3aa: CSVEGSIQGKVMNTEAFF; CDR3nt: TGCAGCGTTGAGGGGAGTATACAGGGAAAGGTGATGAACACTGAAGCTTTCTTT
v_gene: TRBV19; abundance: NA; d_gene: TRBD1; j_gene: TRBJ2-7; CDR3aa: CASSIDPPGQEIIPLYEQYF; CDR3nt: TGTGCCAGTAGTATAGATCCTCCGGGACAGGAGATTATCCCGTTGTACGAGCAGTACTTC
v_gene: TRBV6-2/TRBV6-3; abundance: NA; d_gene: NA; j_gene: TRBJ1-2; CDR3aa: CASNPAVQKLYGYTF; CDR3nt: TGTGCCAGCAACCCGGCCGTTCAAAAGCTCTATGGCTACACCTTC
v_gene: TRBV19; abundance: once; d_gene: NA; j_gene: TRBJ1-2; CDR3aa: CASSPLDLGGYRGYTF; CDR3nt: TGTGCCAGTAGTCCCCTCGACTTGGGCGGCTATCGTGGCTACACCTTC
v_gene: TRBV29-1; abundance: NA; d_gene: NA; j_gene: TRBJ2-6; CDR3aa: CSVDPDGPSGANVLTF; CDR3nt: TGCAGCGTTGATCCTGACGGCCCCTCTGGGGCCAACGTCCTGACTTTC
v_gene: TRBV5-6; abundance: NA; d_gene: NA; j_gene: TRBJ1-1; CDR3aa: CASSGFGWGTEAFF; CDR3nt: TGTGCCAGCAGCGGCTTCGGGTGGGGCACTGAAGCTTTCTTT
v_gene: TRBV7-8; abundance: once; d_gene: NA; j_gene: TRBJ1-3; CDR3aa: CASSLGTVSGNTIYF; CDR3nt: TGTGCCAGCAGCTTAGGGACGGTCTCTGGAAACACCATATATTTT
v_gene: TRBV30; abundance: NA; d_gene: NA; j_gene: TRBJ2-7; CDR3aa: CAWRGRSLEQYF; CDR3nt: TGTGCCTGGAGGGGTAGAAGTCTCGAGCAGTACTTC
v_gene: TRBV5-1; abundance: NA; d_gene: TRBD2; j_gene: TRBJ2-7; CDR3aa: CASSWRPSGTSDEQYF; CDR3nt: TGCGCCAGCAGCTGGAGGCCTAGCGGGACCTCCGACGAGCAGTACTTC
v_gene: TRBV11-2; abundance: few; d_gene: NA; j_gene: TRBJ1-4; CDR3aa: CASSSNGAVNEKLFF; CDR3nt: TGTGCCAGCAGCTCAAACGGGGCCGTTAATGAAAAACTGTTTTTT
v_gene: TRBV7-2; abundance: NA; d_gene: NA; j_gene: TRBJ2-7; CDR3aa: CASSLANYPSYEQYF; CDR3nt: TGTGCCAGCAGCTTAGCCAACTATCCTTCCTACGAGCAGTACTTC
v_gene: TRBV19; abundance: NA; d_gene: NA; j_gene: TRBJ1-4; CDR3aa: CASIWGEKLFF; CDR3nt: TGTGCCAGTATATGGGGTGAAAAACTGTTTTTT
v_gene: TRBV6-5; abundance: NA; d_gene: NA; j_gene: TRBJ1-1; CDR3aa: CASYNRPTNTEAFF; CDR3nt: TGTGCCAGCTATAATAGACCGACGAACACTGAAGCTTTCTTT
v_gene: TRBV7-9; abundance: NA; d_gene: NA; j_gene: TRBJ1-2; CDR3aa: CASSRQEHGYTF; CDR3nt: TGTGCCAGCAGCCGACAGGAGCATGGCTACACCTTC
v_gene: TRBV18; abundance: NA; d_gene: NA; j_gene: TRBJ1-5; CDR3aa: CASSPRPGTLNQPQHF; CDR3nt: TGTGCCAGCTCACCACGGCCCGGGACACTCAATCAGCCCCAGCATTTT
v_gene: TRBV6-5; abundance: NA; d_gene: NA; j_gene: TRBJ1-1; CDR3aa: CASSYSANLGTEAFF; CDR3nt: TGTGCCAGCAGTTACTCGGCTAACCTGGGGACTGAAGCTTTCTTT
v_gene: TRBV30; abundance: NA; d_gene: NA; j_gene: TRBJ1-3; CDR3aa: CAWSVAGNTIYF; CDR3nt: TGTGCCTGGAGTGTGGCCGGAAACACCATATATTTT
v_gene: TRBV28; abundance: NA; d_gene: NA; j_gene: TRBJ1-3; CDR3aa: CASSLLAPQSGNTIYF; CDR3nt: TGTGCCAGCAGTCTCTTGGCCCCCCAGTCCGGAAACACCATATATTTT
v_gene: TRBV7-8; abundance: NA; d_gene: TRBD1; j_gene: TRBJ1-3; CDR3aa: CASRAGTGSGNTIYF; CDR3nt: TGTGCCAGCAGGGCCGGGACAGGGTCTGGAAACACCATATATTTT